These T cell receptor beta chains were read from a single sample in a study of cytomegalovirus exposure and HLA in healthy donors. Clones were read by immunoSEQ multiplex PCR, and TCRdb kept only the in-frame ones, dropping some. The sample has roughly 120,000 clones, approximately 72% seen once. The sample comprised PBMCs. Receptors were obtained from a woman aged 40 to 49 in good health and CMV-seropositive. The CDR3 runs from the conserved cysteine through the conserved F or W. The D gene is left open where the match is weak. Clone size is not always given. Where it is, it says once, few, many or a class for expanded clones.

>TRBV7-9|TRBJ1-1|NA|NA|14
TGTGCCAGCAGGCAACCCGGGGGGAACACTGAAGCTTTCTTT
CASRQPGGNTEAFF
>TRBV4-1|TRBJ2-7|NA|NA|13
TGCGCCAGCAGCCAAGGTCTTTCCTACGAGCAGTACTTC
CASSQGLSYEQYF
>TRBV4-1|TRBJ2-1|NA|TRBD2|15
TGCGCCAGCAGCCAAGCTAGCGGGGGGTACAATGAGCAGTTCTTC
CASSQASGGYNEQFF
>TRBV14|TRBJ1-2|NA|NA|13
TGTGCCAGCAGCCAGGAACAGGGAAGGGGCTACACCTTC
CASSQEQGRGYTF
>TRBV14|TRBJ2-1|NA|NA|14
TGTGCCAGCAGCCAGACAGGCTCCTACAATGAGCAGTTCTTC
CASSQTGSYNEQFF
>TRBV5-1|TRBJ1-1|NA|NA|14
TGCGCCAGCGGTGATGGGGGGTCCGGGACTGAAGCTTTCTTT
CASGDGGSGTEAFF
>TRBV4-3|TRBJ1-4|NA|TRBD1|16
TGCGCCAGCAGCCAAGAAGAGACAGGGTGGGTAGAAAAACTGTTTTTT
CASSQEETGWVEKLFF
>TRBV4-3|TRBJ1-4|NA|NA|15
TGCGCCAGCAGCCAAGAAGGAGGGGAGGGTGAAAAACTGTTTTTT
CASSQEGGEGEKLFF
>TRBV7-9|TRBJ2-1|NA|NA|13
TGTGCCAGCAGCTTACTAGGTCTCAATGAGCAGTTCTTC
CASSLLGLNEQFF
>TRBV6-6|TRBJ2-2|NA|TRBD1|15
TGTGCCAGCAGTTTCAGGACAGGAAACACCGGGGAGCTGTTTTTT
CASSFRTGNTGELFF
>TRBV5-4|TRBJ2-1|NA|TRBD1|15
TGTGCCAGCAGCCGGACAGGGGGCGGTATCGATGAGCAGTTCTTC
CASSRTGGGIDEQFF
>TRBV5-4|TRBJ2-1|few|TRBD2|16
TGTGCCAGCAGCCTCGGACTAGCGGGGGGGGCCGCTGAGCAGTTCTTC
CASSLGLAGGAAEQFF
>TRBV7-2|TRBJ2-1|NA|TRBD2|15
TGTGCCAGCAGCTTAGAGAGCGGGGGGAGGAATGAGCAGTTCTTC
CASSLESGGRNEQFF
>TRBV18|TRBJ1-5|NA|TRBD1|15
TGTGCCAGCTCACCTGGACAGGGGGTTAATCAGCCCCAGCATTTT
CASSPGQGVNQPQHF
>TRBV5-1|TRBJ1-4|NA|NA|15
TGCGCCAGCAGCCCGGGCGGGGGAGGGGATGAAAAACTGTTTTTT
CASSPGGGGDEKLFF
>TRBV7-9|TRBJ2-1|NA|NA|14
TGTGCCAGCAGCTTAGCAGGAGTTGGAAATGAGCAGTTCTTC
CASSLAGVGNEQFF
>TRBV5-1|TRBJ2-3|NA|TRBD2|16
TGCGCCAGCAGCGCCACTAGCGGGGCGGCAGCAGATACGCAGTATTTT
CASSATSGAAADTQYF
>TRBV14|TRBJ1-1|NA|TRBD1|16
TGTGCCAGCAGGCCGACGACAGGGGGCTTGTGGACTGAAGCTTTCTTT
CASRPTTGGLWTEAFF
>TRBV28|TRBJ1-2|few|TRBD1|14
TGTGCCAGCAGTTCAGGGACAGGGGTATATGGCTACACCTTC
CASSSGTGVYGYTF
>TRBV10-2|TRBJ1-2|NA|NA|16
TGCGCCAGCAGTAGTACAGCAGGGGTGATCAACTATGGCTACACCTTC
CASSSTAGVINYGYTF
>TRBV4-1|TRBJ2-7|NA|NA|15
TGCGCCAGCAGCCAAGAGGGAACAGGTACCTACGAGCAGTACTTC
CASSQEGTGTYEQYF
>TRBV4-3|TRBJ2-5|NA|TRBD2|15
TGCGCCAGCAGCCAGATTCCGGGACTAGCGGGGACCCAGTACTTC
CASSQIPGLAGTQYF
>TRBV5-1|TRBJ2-5|NA|NA|14
TGCGCCAGCAGCTTTGGGGACTACCAAGAGACCCAGTACTTC
CASSFGDYQETQYF
>TRBV11-2|TRBJ1-6|NA|NA|14
TGTGCCAGCAGCCTACAGGGCGATAATTCACCCCTCCACTTT
CASSLQGDNSPLHF
>TRBV7-2|TRBJ2-1|NA|NA|16
TGTGCCAGCAGCTCGTTATGGACTGGGTCGGGCAATGAGCAGTTCTTC
CASSSLWTGSGNEQFF
>TRBV5-4|TRBJ1-1|NA|TRBD1|16
TGTGCCAGCAGCCCCGGGACAGGGACGAGGAGCACTGAAGCTTTCTTT
CASSPGTGTRSTEAFF
>TRBV18|TRBJ1-2|NA|NA|15
TGTGCCAGCTCCCCAGATAGGCAGGGCGGATCTGGCTACACCTTC
CASSPDRQGGSGYTF